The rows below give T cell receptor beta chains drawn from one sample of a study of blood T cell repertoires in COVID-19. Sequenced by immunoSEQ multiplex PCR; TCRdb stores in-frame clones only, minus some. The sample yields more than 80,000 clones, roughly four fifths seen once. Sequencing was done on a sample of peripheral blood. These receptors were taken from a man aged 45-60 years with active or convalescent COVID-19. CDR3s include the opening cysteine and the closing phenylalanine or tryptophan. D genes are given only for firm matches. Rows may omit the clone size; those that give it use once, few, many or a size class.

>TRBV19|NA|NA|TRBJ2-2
CASSAQPAVQTGELFF
TGTGCCAGTAGTGCCCAACCTGCGGTTCAAACCGGGGAGCTGTTTTTT
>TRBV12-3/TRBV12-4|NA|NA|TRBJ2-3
CASSLGEADTQYF
TGTGCCAGCAGTTTGGGGGAGGCGGATACGCAGTATTTT
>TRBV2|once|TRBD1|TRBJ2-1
CASSQGANEQFF
TGTGCCAGCAGCCAGGGGGCAAATGAGCAGTTCTTC
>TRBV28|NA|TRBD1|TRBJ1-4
CASRPGGLGEKLFF
TGTGCCAGCAGACCAGGGGGCCTCGGTGAAAAACTGTTTTTT
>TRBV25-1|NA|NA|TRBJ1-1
CASSDERGGAEAFF
TGTGCCAGCAGTGACGAGAGGGGAGGGGCTGAAGCTTTCTTT
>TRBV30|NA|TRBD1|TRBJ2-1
CAWSSGQGNNEQFF
TGTGCCTGGAGTTCCGGACAGGGAAACAATGAGCAGTTCTTC
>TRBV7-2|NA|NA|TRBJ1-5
CASSLTRQPQHF
TGTGCCAGCAGCTTAACTAGACAGCCCCAGCATTTT
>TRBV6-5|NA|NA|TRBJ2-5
CASRTTGTETQYF
TGTGCCAGCAGGACTACAGGGACAGAGACCCAGTACTTC
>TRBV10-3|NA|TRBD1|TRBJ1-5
CAISGTGDGNQPQHF
TGTGCCATCAGTGGGACAGGGGACGGCAATCAGCCCCAGCATTTT
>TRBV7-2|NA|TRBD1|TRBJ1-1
CASSTDREAEAFF
TGTGCCAGCAGCACGGACAGGGAGGCTGAAGCTTTCTTT
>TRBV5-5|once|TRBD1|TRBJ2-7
CASSLVAGGSYEQYF
TGTGCCAGCAGCTTAGTTGCAGGGGGCTCCTACGAGCAGTACTTC
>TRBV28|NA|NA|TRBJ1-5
CASSQNNQPQHF
TGTGCCAGCAGTCAAAACAATCAGCCCCAGCATTTT
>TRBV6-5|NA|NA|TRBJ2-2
CATPFLGVNTGELFF
TGTGCCACCCCCTTTCTCGGGGTTAACACCGGGGAGCTGTTTTTT
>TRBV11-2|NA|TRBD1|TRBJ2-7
CASSSGGLSYEQYF
TGTGCCAGCAGCTCAGGGGGCCTCTCCTACGAGCAGTACTTC
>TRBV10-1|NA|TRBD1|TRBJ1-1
CASSESKAGGSEAFF
TGCGCCAGCAGTGAGTCGAAGGCAGGGGGCTCCGAAGCTTTCTTT
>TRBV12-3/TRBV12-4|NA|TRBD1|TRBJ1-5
CASSLTGPQPQHF
TGTGCCAGCAGTTTGACAGGGCCCCAGCCCCAGCATTTT
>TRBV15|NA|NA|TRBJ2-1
CATSRDGRGLNNEQFF
TGTGCCACCAGCAGAGATGGGCGCGGGCTAAACAATGAGCAGTTCTTC
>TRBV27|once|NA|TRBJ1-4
CASSSNEKLFF
TGTGCCAGCAGTTCGAATGAAAAACTGTTTTTT
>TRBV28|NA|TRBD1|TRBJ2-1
CASRTGGNPYNEQFF
TGTGCCAGCAGGACAGGGGGTAACCCCTACAATGAGCAGTTCTTC
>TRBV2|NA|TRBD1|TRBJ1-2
CASSSAGGYYGYTF
TGTGCCAGCAGTTCGGCAGGGGGCTACTATGGCTACACCTTC
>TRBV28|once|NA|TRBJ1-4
CASSLETGINEKLFF
TGTGCCAGCAGTTTAGAGACAGGTATAAATGAAAAACTGTTTTTT
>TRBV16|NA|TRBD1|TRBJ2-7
CASSGQGYEQYF
TGTGCCAGCAGCGGACAGGGTTACGAGCAGTACTTC
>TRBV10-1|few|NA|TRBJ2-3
CASSEPSTDTQYF
TGCGCCAGCAGTGAGCCTAGCACAGATACGCAGTATTTT
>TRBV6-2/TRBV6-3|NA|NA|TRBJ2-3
CASSSQGDTQYF
TGTGCCAGCAGTTCGCAGGGGGATACGCAGTATTTT
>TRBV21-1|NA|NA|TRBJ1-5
CASSKHLGTAAGNQPQHF
TGTGCCAGCAGCAAACACCTAGGGACAGCGGCTGGCAATCAGCCCCAGCATTTT
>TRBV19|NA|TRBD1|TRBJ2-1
CASSFQGANNEQFF
TGTGCCAGTAGTTTTCAGGGGGCTAACAATGAGCAGTTCTTC
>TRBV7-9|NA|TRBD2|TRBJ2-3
CASSPSGVSTDTQYF
TGTGCCAGCAGCCCTAGCGGAGTTAGCACAGATACGCAGTATTTT
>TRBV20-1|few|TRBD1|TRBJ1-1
CSARARQGTFF
TGCAGTGCTAGAGCCCGACAGGGAACTTTCTTT
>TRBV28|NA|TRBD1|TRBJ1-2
CASKRGQVTSGYGYTF
TGTGCCAGCAAAAGGGGACAGGTCACCAGCGGCTATGGCTACACCTTC
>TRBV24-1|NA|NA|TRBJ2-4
CATSGGSTDNTKNIQYF
TGTGCCACCAGTGGGGGATCGACAGATAATACCAAAAACATTCAGTACTTC
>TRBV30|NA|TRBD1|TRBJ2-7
CAWREPGTGLYEQYF
TGTGCCTGGAGAGAGCCCGGGACAGGGCTCTACGAGCAGTACTTC
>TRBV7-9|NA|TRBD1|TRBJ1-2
CASSSTGQGERIDGYTF
TGTGCCAGCAGCTCGACGGGACAGGGGGAACGTATCGATGGCTACACCTTC
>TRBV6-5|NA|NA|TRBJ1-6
CASSYIGEGEISPLHF
TGTGCCAGCAGTTACATCGGGGAGGGAGAGATCTCACCCCTCCACTTT
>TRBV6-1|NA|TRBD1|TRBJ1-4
CASSDGQGVVKLFF
TGTGCCAGCAGTGACGGACAGGGGGTGGTAAAACTGTTTTTT
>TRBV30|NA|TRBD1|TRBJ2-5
CAWSTTGSKTQYF
TGTGCCTGGAGTACGACAGGGTCAAAGACCCAGTACTTC
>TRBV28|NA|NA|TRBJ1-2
CASRPQGTYGYTF
TGTGCCAGCAGACCCCAGGGGACCTATGGCTACACCTTC
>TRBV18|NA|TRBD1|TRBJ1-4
CASSLNDREGEKLFF
TGTGCCAGCTCACTCAACGACAGGGAAGGAGAAAAACTGTTTTTT
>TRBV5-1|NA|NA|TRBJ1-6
CASSPEGWTVNSPLHF
TGCGCCAGCAGCCCGGAAGGGTGGACAGTGAATTCACCCCTCCACTTT
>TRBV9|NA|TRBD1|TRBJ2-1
CASSISEGQHNEQFF
TGTGCCAGCAGCATATCCGAGGGACAGCACAATGAGCAGTTCTTC
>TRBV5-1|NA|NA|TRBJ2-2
CASSPSEGDENTGELFF
TGCGCCAGCAGCCCCTCGGAAGGGGATGAGAACACCGGGGAGCTGTTTTTT
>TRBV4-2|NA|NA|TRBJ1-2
CASSQDEGDYGYTF
TGTGCCAGCAGCCAAGATGAGGGAGACTATGGCTACACCTTC
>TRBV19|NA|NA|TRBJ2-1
CASSIQGYNEQFF
TGTGCCAGTAGTATTCAGGGCTACAATGAGCAGTTCTTC
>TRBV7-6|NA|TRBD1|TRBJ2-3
CASSSRDSSTDTQYF
TGTGCCAGCAGCTCCCGGGACAGCAGCACAGATACGCAGTATTTT
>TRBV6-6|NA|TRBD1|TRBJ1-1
CASRIGTGSSEAFF
TGTGCCAGCAGAATCGGGACAGGGAGTTCTGAAGCTTTCTTT
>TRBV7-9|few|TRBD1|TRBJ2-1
CASRQGNTYNEQFF
TGTGCCAGCCGACAGGGGAATACCTACAATGAGCAGTTCTTC
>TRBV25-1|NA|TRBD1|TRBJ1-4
CASSAQGAPNEKLFF
TGTGCCAGCAGTGCCCAGGGGGCGCCTAATGAAAAACTGTTTTTT
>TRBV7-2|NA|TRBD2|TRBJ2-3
CASSFQRGAIDTQYF
TGTGCCAGCAGCTTTCAGCGGGGGGCGATAGATACGCAGTATTTT
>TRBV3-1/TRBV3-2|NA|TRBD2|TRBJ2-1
CASSQDLERGGNEQFF
TGTGCCAGCAGCCAAGATTTAGAGCGGGGGGGCAATGAGCAGTTCTTC
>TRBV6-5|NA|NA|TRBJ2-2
CASLAQNTGELFF
TGTGCCAGCTTGGCACAAAACACCGGGGAGCTGTTTTTT
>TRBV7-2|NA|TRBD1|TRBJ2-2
CASSLAGTGTGELFF
TGTGCCAGCAGCTTAGCCGGGACAGGCACCGGGGAGCTGTTTTTT
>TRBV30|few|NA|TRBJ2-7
CALLGHPPLSYEQYF
TGTGCCTTGTTGGGGCACCCGCCCTTATCCTACGAGCAGTACTTC
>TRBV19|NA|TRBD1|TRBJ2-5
CASSGQGALQETQYF
TGTGCCAGTAGCGGACAGGGGGCCTTACAAGAGACCCAGTACTTC
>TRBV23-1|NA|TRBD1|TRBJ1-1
CASSRFLGTGGGTEAFF
TGCGCCAGCAGTCGATTCCTCGGGACAGGGGGGGGGACTGAAGCTTTCTTT